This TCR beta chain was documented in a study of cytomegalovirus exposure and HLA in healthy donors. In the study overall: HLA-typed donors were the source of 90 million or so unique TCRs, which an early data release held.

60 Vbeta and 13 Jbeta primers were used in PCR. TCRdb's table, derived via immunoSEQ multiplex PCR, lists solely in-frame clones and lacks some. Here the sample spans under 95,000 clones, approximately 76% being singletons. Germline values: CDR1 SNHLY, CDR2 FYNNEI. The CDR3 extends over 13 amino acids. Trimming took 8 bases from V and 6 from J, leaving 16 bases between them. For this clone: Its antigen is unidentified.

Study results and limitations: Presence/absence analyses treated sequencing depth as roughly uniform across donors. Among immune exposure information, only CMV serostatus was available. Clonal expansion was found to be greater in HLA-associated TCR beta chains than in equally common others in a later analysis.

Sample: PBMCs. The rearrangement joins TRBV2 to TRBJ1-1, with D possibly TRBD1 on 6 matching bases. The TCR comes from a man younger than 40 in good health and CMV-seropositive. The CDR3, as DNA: TGTGCCAGCCGTCGGCGGGGGGCCCCTGAAGCTTTCTTT. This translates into CASRRRGAPEAFF.